The entry that follows covers one TCR beta chain sequence. The sample is drawn from a study of blood T cell repertoires in COVID-19. Original handling: Quantification of nucleated cells was approximated via reference gene primer amplification. Measured with immunoSEQ multiplex PCR; TCRdb has only the in-frame clones, and not every one. V and J calls and clone size come straight from that table; D and trimming were deduced from the DNA. The data contain 250,000 to 400,000 clones, about nine tenths of them singletons. This TCR was sampled from a woman in her thirties with COVID-19, enrolled during active disease. Material: peripheral blood.

The CDR3 here is CASSQDPTINQPQHF. CDR3 DNA sequence: TGTGCCAGCAGCCAAGACCCCACAATCAATCAGCCCCAGCATTTT. This chain connects TRBV3-1 (or the pseudogene TRBV3-2) to TRBJ1-5, with D hard to call. The germline V and J ends were trimmed by 0 bases and 3 bases, with 9 bases remaining between them. Germline loops: CDR1 LGHDT, CDR2 YNNKEL (reference sequence). The CDR3 runs to 15 residues.